One and the same sample provided the 13 T cell receptor beta chains below, sequenced in a study of shared clonotypes between healthy human individuals (TCRdb year 2020). Libraries were prepared through the immunoSEQ multiplex PCR assay. Here the immuneACCESS table is served through TCRdb, limited to in-frame sequences with V and J called. Missing clones are a known gap in these copies; in checked studies unresolved V genes cover under half, and the rest lacks a known reason. This sample gives some 2,100,000 clones in total; approximately 95% of them show up just once. The top ten clonotypes cover roughly 0.13% of the sample. The sample consisted of naive CD4+ T cells sorted from blood. The cell subset or site label on this specimen signifies: CD45RA+ positively selected. Source of these receptors: a man aged 18 to 29 in good health.

The V and J genes are TRBV6-1 and TRBJ1-3, with TRBD1 identical over 7 bases. The CDR3 length is 14 residues. Trimming cost V 7 bases and J 4 bases; bases outside gene matches: 7. Germline-derived CDR1 and CDR2 are MNHNS and SASEGT. CDR3 nucleotide sequence: TGTGCCAGCAAGACAGGGATTTTAGGAAACACCATATATTTT. Residues: CASKTGILGNTIYF.

On this clone: Within the sample, other DNA sequences also encode this same CDR3. This chain links TRBV6-1 with TRBJ1-2; 8 bases map to TRBD1. This CDR3 spans 14 amino acids. The V segment lost 0 bases and the J segment 4 bases; nucleotides outside the gene matches: 1. CDR1 and CDR2 (germline): MNHNS, SASEGT. CDR3 loop: CASSEATGGYGYTF. CDR3 bases: TGTGCCAGCAGTGAAGCTACAGGGGGCTATGGCTACACCTTC.

The chain employs TRBV18 and TRBJ1-1; unclear D gene. This CDR3 has 13 amino acids. The V gene lost 4 bases and the J gene lost 4 bases, with 10 bases spanning the gap. In germline, CDR1 is KGHSH, CDR2 LQKENI. For the CDR3, the DNA is TGTGCCAGCTCACAGGGATCGGGCACTGAAGCTTTCTTT. Its translation is CASSQGSGTEAFF. Using reference TRBV18 and TRBJ1-1 for the parts outside the CDR3, the full variable domain is NAGVMQNPRHLVRRRGQEARLRCSPMKGHSHVYWYRQLPEEGLKFMVYLQKENIIDESGMPKERFSAEFPKEGPSILRIQQVVRGDSAAYFCASSQGSGTEAFFGQGTRLTVV.

The chain uses TRBV5-1 and TRBJ2-2; 7 bases map to TRBD2. Per germline, CDR1 SGHRS and CDR2 YFSETQ. The CDR3 is 16 amino acids. The V gene end was trimmed by 7 bases and the J gene end by 2 bases; junction bases not matched to a gene: 11. The CDR3 protein is CASRPGGGLNTGELFF. CDR3 nucleotides: TGCGCCAGCCGCCCAGGCGGGGGACTTAACACCGGGGAGCTGTTTTTT.

This chain connects TRBV9 to TRBJ2-1; 14 bases agree with TRBD2. The CDR3 runs 19 residues. V dropped 0 bases and J dropped 4; count of bases not matched to a gene: 9. The germline gives CDR1 SGDLS, CDR2 YYNGEE. The CDR3 spells CASSVGLAGGTPKYNEQFF. As DNA, the CDR3 is TGTGCCAGCAGCGTAGGACTAGCGGGGGGGACGCCAAAGTACAATGAGCAGTTCTTC.

This chain joins TRBV4-3 and TRBJ1-2; D is possibly TRBD1 (5 bases). This CDR3 is 15 amino acids long. V dropped 1 base and J dropped 4 bases, with 13 bases sitting between them. Per germline, CDR1 LGHNA and CDR2 YSLEER. The chain's CDR3 is CASSQGGRVGYGYTF. CDR3 DNA: TGCGCCAGCAGCCAAGGAGGCAGGGTGGGCTATGGCTACACCTTC.

Here the CDR3 reads CRGVRDNEQFF. CDR3 DNA: TGCCGGGGAGTCCGGGACAATGAGCAGTTCTTC. The chain carries TRBV20-1 and TRBJ2-1, with a weak D call TRBD2 (5 bases). The germline V gene encodes CDR1 DFQATT and CDR2 SNEGSKA (reference sequence). The length of the CDR3 is 11 residues.

V and J are TRBV5-4 and TRBJ1-2; weak D call: TRBD1 (6 bases). The CDR3 is 14 residues long. Trimming removed 5 bases from V and 1 base from J, with 12 bases in between. CDR1 and CDR2 (germline): SGHNT, YYREEE (reference sequence). This chain's CDR3 is CASRIQGINYGYTF. Written as DNA, the CDR3 is TGTGCCAGCAGGATTCAGGGGATTAACTATGGCTACACCTTC.

This sequence joins TRBV21-1 and TRBJ1-6. TRBV21-1 is given as a pseudogene. The CDR3 totals 12 residues. The CDR3 reads CAPSGAGSPLHF. DNA for the CDR3: TGTGCCCCCTCGGGGGCAGGGTCACCCCTCCACTTT.

To note about this clone: Other DNA sequences in this specimen translate into the identical CDR3. The gene calls are TRBV20-1 and TRBJ2-3; D ambiguous. The V gene lost 6 bases and the J gene lost 5 bases, with 6 bases spanning the gap. The length of the CDR3 is 10 residues. Looked up from germline, CDR1 is DFQATT and CDR2 is SNEGSKA (reference sequence). This chain's CDR3 is CSASLDTQYF. For the CDR3, the DNA is TGCAGTGCAAGTTTAGATACGCAGTATTTT.

This clone turned up a few times. The V call is TRBV19, the J call TRBJ2-2; no clear D gene. V dropped 5 bases and J dropped 5 bases, with 6 bases sitting between them. Germline CDR1 reads LNHDA; CDR2 reads SQIVND (reference sequence). CDR3 length: 12 amino acids. CDR3 loop: CASSLGTGELFF. CDR3 nucleotide sequence: TGTGCCAGTAGTCTGGGGACCGGGGAGCTGTTTTTT. Filled out from reference TRBV19 and TRBJ2-2, the complete variable domain reads DGGITQSPKYLFRKEGQNVTLSCEQNLNHDAMYWYRQDPGQGLRLIYYSQIVNDFQKGDIAEGYSVSREKKESFPLTVTSAQKNPTAFYLCASSLGTGELFFGEGSRLTVL.

This clone occurred once. One end of the junction is discordant with germline, which a read error may explain. The chain links TRBV7-7 to TRBJ2-7; D might be TRBD2 (6 bases). The CDR3 covers 17 residues. From germline, CDR1 is SSHAT and CDR2 FNYEAQ (reference sequence). Here the CDR3 reads CASSLVGLAFQSYEQYF. The CDR3 nucleotides are TGTGCTAGCAGCTTAGTTGGCCTAGCGTTTCAATCCTACGAGCAGTACTTC.

V is TRBV19 and J is TRBJ1-2; the D is unclear. CDR3 length: 11 amino acids. Trimming shortened V by 0 bases and J by 9 bases, and 5 bases separated the two germline ends. Germline CDR1 is LNHDA and CDR2 is SQIVND (reference sequence). In nucleotides, the CDR3 is TGTGCCAGTAGTATAGATCTGAGCTACACCTTC. Amino acid sequence: CASSIDLSYTF.